This T cell receptor (beta chain) was identified in a study of cytomegalovirus exposure and HLA in healthy donors. Study as a whole: One earlier analysis, a look at 180 million or so T cells, found some 120 million unique TCR beta sequences.

Primers for the PCR totalled 60 Vbeta and 13 Jbeta. Generated by immunoSEQ multiplex PCR, the TCRdb table keeps only in-frame clones and is missing some. Its clone listing holds about 150,000 clones. The study, taken as a whole, reports: Three CMV-associated chains were confirmed in vitro to be specific for CMV antigens.

Germline lookup yields CDR1 SGHVS and CDR2 FNYEAQ. The CDR3 has 15 residues. Trimming took 5 bases from V and 4 from J; bases not matched to a gene: 10. As concerns this clone: Its matching antigen is unknown.

This TCR came from a woman in her 50s in good health and CMV-seronegative. The sequenced sample was PBMCs. The chain uses TRBV7-6 and TRBJ2-7; 8 nucleotides align to TRBD1. Written as DNA, the CDR3 is TGTGCCAGCAGCCGTGGGGGACAGGCGGGGTACGAGCAGTACTTC. As protein: CASSRGGQAGYEQYF.